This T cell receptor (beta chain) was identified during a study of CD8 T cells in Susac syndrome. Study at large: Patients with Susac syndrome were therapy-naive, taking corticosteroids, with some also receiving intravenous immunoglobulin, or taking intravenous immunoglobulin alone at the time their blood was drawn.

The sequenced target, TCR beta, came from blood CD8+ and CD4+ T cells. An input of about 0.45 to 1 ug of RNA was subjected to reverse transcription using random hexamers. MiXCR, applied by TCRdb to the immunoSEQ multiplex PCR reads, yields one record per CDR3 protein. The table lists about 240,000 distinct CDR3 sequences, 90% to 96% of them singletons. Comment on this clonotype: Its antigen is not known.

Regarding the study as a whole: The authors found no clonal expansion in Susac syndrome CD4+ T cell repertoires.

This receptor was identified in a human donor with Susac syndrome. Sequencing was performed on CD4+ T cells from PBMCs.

CDR3 nucleotides: TGTGCCAGCAGCGTAGCGCGACTAGGGGTCCGGAGCTCCTACAATGAGCAGTTCTTC. Translation: CASSVARLGVRSSYNEQFF. The chain couples TRBV9 to TRBJ2-1, with a weak D call TRBD2 (6 bases). This CDR3 has 19 amino acids. Germline V gene lookup returns CDR1 SGDLS and CDR2 YYNGEE. With 0 bases removed from V and 0 bases from J, the gap between germline ends came to 19 bases.